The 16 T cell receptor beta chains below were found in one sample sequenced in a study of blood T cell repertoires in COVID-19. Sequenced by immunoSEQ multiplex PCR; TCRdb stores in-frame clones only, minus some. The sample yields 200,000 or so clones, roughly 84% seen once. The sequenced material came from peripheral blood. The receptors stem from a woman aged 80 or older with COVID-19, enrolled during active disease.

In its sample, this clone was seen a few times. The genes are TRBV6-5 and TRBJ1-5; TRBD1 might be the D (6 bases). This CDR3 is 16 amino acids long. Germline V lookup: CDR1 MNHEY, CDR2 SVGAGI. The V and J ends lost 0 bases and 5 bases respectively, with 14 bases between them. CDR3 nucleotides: TGTGCCAGCAGTTACTCGTACAGGGTGGACGATCAGCCCCAGCATTTT. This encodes CASSYSYRVDDQPQHF.

For the CDR3, the DNA is TGCGCCAGCAGCGAACAGGGGGCGAACACCGGGGAGCTGTTTTTT. This gives the protein CASSEQGANTGELFF. This rearrangement joins TRBV5-1 to TRBJ2-2; 8 bases fit TRBD1. In germline, CDR1 is SGHRS, CDR2 YFSETQ. The CDR3 spans 15 residues. After removal of 4 bases from V and 0 bases from J, the junction contained 2 bases not matched to a gene.

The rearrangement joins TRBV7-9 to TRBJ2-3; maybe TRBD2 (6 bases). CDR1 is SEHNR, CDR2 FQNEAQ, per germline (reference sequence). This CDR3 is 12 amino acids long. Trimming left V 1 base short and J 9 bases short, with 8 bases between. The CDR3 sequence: CASSLEGRTQYF. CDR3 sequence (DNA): TGTGCCAGCAGCTTAGAAGGGAGGACGCAGTATTTT.

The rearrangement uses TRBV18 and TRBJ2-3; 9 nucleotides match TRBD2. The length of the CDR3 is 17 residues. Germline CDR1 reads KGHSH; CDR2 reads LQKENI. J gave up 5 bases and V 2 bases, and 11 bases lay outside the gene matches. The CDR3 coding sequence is TGTGCCAGCTCACCATTGACTAGCGGTGGCCAAGGAGATACGCAGTATTTT. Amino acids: CASSPLTSGGQGDTQYF.

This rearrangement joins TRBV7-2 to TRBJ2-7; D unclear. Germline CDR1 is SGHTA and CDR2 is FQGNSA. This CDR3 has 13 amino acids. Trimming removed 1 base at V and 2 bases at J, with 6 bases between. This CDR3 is CASSLDRTYEQYV. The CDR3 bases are TGTGCCAGCAGCTTAGACAGAACCTACGAGCAGTACGTC.

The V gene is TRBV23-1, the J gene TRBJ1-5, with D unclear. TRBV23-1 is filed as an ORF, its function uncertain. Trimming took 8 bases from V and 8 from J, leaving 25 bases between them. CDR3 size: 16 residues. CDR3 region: CASRSQLETSEKPQHF. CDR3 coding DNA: TGCGCCAGCCGCTCCCAGTTAGAGACTTCGGAGAAGCCCCAGCATTTT.

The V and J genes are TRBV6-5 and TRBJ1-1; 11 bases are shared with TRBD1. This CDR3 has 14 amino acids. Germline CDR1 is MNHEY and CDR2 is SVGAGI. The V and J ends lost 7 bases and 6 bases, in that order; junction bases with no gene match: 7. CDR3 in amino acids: CASTGQGAVPEAFF. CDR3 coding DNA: TGTGCCAGCACCGGACAGGGGGCTGTTCCTGAAGCTTTCTTT.

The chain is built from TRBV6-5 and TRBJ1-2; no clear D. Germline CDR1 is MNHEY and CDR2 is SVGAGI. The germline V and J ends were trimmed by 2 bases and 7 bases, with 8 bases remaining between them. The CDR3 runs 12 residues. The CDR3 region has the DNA TGTGCCAGCAGTTACCTCGGGGTTGGCTACACCTTC. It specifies CASSYLGVGYTF.

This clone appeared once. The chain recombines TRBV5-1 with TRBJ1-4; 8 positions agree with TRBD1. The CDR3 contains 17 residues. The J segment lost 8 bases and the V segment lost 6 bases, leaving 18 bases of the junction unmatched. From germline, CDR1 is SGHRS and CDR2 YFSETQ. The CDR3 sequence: CASTLGGTGQGREKLFF. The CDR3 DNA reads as TGCGCCAGCACCCTAGGGGGGACCGGACAGGGACGGGAAAAACTGTTTTTT.

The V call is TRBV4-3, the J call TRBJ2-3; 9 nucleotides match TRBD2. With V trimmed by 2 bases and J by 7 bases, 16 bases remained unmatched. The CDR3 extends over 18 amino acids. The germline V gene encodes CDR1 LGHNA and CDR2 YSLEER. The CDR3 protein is CASSQYLVTGTSLNTQYF. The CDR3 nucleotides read TGCGCCAGCAGCCAATATCTTGTAACCGGGACTAGCTTAAATACGCAGTATTTT.

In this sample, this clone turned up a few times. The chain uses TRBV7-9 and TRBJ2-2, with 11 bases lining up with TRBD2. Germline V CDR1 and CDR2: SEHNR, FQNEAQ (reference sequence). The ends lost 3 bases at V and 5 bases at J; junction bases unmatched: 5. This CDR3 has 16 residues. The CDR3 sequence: CASSFNLAGGTGELFF. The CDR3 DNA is TGTGCCAGCAGCTTTAATCTAGCGGGGGGAACCGGGGAGCTGTTTTTT.

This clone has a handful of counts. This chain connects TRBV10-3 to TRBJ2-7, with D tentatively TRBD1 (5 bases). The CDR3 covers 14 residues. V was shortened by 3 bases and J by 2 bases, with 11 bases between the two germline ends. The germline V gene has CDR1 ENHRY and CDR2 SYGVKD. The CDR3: CAISDPSGPYEQYV. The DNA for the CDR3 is TGTGCCATCAGTGATCCTTCAGGGCCCTACGAGCAGTACGTC.

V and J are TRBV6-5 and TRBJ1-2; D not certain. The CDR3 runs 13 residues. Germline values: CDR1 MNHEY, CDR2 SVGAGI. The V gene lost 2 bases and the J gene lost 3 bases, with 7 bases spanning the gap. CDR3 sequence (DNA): TGTGCCAGCAGTTACGGCCAGGACTATGGCTACACCTTC. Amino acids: CASSYGQDYGYTF.

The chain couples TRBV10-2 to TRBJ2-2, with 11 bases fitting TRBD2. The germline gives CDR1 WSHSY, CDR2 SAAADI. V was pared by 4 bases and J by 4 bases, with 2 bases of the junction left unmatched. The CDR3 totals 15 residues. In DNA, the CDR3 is TGCGCCAGCAGTGTAGCGGGGGGGACCACCGGGGAGCTGTTTTTT. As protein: CASSVAGGTTGELFF.

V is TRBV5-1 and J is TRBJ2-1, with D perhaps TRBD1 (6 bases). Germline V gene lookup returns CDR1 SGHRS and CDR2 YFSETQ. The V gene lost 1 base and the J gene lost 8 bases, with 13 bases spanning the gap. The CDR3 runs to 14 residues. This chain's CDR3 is CASSLPEQGYEQFF. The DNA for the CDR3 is TGCGCCAGCAGCTTGCCGGAACAGGGATATGAGCAGTTCTTC.

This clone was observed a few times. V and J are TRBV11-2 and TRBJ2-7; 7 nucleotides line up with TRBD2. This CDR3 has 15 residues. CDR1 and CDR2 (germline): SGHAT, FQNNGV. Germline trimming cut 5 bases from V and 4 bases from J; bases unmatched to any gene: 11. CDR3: CASSPGLAAMYEQYV. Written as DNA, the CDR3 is TGTGCCAGCAGCCCCGGGCTAGCGGCTATGTACGAGCAGTACGTC.